Below are 17 T cell receptor beta chains sequenced from a single sample in a study of CD8 T cells in ankylosing spondylitis. TCRdb re-called the 5' RACE reads through MiXCR, storing one row per CDR3 protein. The sample lists under 300,000 distinct CDR3 sequences, around 11% occurring once. Material: blood, either unsorted or a sorted T cell fraction (not recorded which). All receptors derive from a male donor with ankylosing spondylitis or in good health (not recorded which).

J is TRBJ2-7 and V is TRBV6-2 or TRBV6-3; a weak D match, TRBD1 (6 bases). V lost 5 bases, J lost 4 bases, and 18 bases lay in between. This CDR3 contains 15 residues. In germline, CDR1 is MNHEY, CDR2 SVGEGT. CDR3 loop: CASSPTSDRRYEQYF. In nucleotides, the CDR3 is TGTGCCAGCAGTCCTACCTCGGACAGAAGATACGAGCAGTACTTC.

This clonotype occurred many times. V usage is TRBV5-6 and J usage is TRBJ1-6, with D possibly TRBD1 on 5 matching bases. The CDR3 sequence is 15 residues long. CDR1 is SGHDT and CDR2 is YYEEEE in the germline V gene. Trimming took off 0 bases at V and 8 bases at J, with 12 bases between the two ends. CDR3 bases: TGTGCCAGCAGCTTGGCGGTCCAGGGCTATTCACCCCTCCACTTT. Translation gives CASSLAVQGYSPLHF.

The chain joins TRBV3-1 to TRBJ2-1, with 8 positions matching TRBD2. The CDR3 runs 18 residues. V was clipped by 1 base and J by 1 base; unmatched bases: 9. CDR1 and CDR2 from the germline V gene are LGHDT and YNNKEL (reference sequence). This chain's CDR3 is CASSQVGGGTSSYNEQFF. The CDR3 region has the DNA TGTGCCAGCAGCCAAGTGGGTGGGGGGACTAGTTCCTACAATGAGCAGTTCTTC.

This clonotype was observed at least ten times. The chain employs TRBV11-2 and TRBJ2-2; 13 bases match TRBD2. The CDR3 has 15 amino acids. With 5 bases clipped from V and 5 bases from J, the junction kept 2 bases outside the gene matches. Per germline, CDR1 SGHAT and CDR2 FQNNGV. Written as DNA, the CDR3 is TGTGCCAGCAGCACGGGACTAGCGGGAACCGGGGAGCTGTTTTTT. It translates to CASSTGLAGTGELFF.

Many counts were recorded for this clonotype. This chain links TRBV20-1 with TRBJ2-1; 8 bases align to TRBD2. Per the germline V gene, CDR1 is DFQATT and CDR2 is SNEGSKA (reference sequence). This CDR3 contains 14 residues. V was clipped by 5 bases and J by 3 bases; unmatched bases: 6. The CDR3 nucleotides read TGCAGTGCTTCCCTAGCGGGTGACTACAATGAGCAGTTCTTC. As protein: CSASLAGDYNEQFF.

This clonotype was counted between two and nine times. The J gene is TRBJ2-3, the V gene TRBV5-6; tentative D call: TRBD2 (6 bases). V lost 4 bases and J lost 6, with 30 bases in between. This CDR3 comprises 19 residues. The germline V gene encodes CDR1 SGHDT and CDR2 YYEEEE. The CDR3 nucleotides are TGTGCCAGCAGCCCTACCCGATGGGGGAGGTCCCCGCCGGCGGATACGCAGTATTTT. This encodes CASSPTRWGRSPPADTQYF.

In regard to this clonotype: At one boundary the junction diverges from the germline segment, which might be a read error. This CDR3 is CANSLGSYEQYF. CDR3 DNA sequence: TGTGCCAACAGCTTAGGATCCTACGAGCAGTACTTC. The chain links TRBV7-8 to TRBJ2-7, with D unclear. CDR3 length equals 12 residues. In germline, CDR1 is SGHVS, CDR2 FQNEAQ. Together with reference TRBV7-8 and TRBJ2-7, the CDR3 gives the full variable domain: GAGVSQSPRYKVAKRGQDVALRCDPISGHVSLFWYQQALGQGPEFLTYFQNEAQLDKSGLPSDRFFAERPEGSVSTLKIQRTQQEDSAVYLCANSLGSYEQYFGPGTRLTVT.

This clonotype has only a few counts. The rearrangement joins TRBV19 to TRBJ2-1; the D is unclear. Trimming stripped 1 base from V and 3 bases from J, with 7 bases between. Looked up from germline, CDR1 is LNHDA and CDR2 is SQIVND (reference sequence). The CDR3 is 14 amino acids. As DNA, the CDR3 is TGTGCCAGTAGTATAGGCATAGTCTACAATGAGCAGTTCTTC. This sequence encodes CASSIGIVYNEQFF.

The rearrangement uses TRBV5-1 and TRBJ2-3, with 7 nucleotides matching TRBD1. The CDR3 has 16 amino acids. V shed 0 bases and J 4 bases; nucleotides not matched to a gene: 8. CDR1 and CDR2 (germline): SGHRS, YFSETQ. CDR3 region: CASSLEGASGADTQYF. CDR3 coding DNA: TGCGCCAGCAGCTTGGAGGGGGCTAGTGGCGCAGATACGCAGTATTTT.

There are many counts of this clonotype. The chain combines TRBV5-1 with TRBJ2-7; maybe TRBD2 (6 bases). CDR3 length: 14 amino acids. Trimming took 0 bases from V and 3 from J, leaving 10 bases between them. CDR1 SGHRS and CDR2 YFSETQ come from the germline V gene. The CDR3 protein is CASSLAGLNYEQYF. The CDR3 DNA reads as TGCGCCAGCAGCTTGGCGGGACTCAACTACGAGCAGTACTTC.

This clonotype was seen many times. The chain links TRBV7-2 to TRBJ2-1; 8 bases match TRBD2. Trimming removed 6 bases from V and 4 bases from J; junction bases left unmatched: 8. Germline V gene lookup returns CDR1 SGHTA and CDR2 FQGNSA. This CDR3 is built from 15 residues. The CDR3 here is CASSPTSGKYNEQFF. In DNA form, the CDR3 reads TGTGCCAGCAGTCCTACTAGCGGCAAGTACAATGAGCAGTTCTTC. The complete variable domain, with remaining parts taken from reference TRBV7-2 and TRBJ2-1, reads GAGVSQSPSNKVTEKGKDVELRCDPISGHTALYWYRQSLGQGLEFLIYFQGNSAPDKSGLPSDRFSAERTGGSVSTLTIQRTQQEDSAVYLCASSPTSGKYNEQFFGPGTRLTVL.

This clonotype was detected many times. The chain has TRBV7-9 and TRBJ2-7; 7 bases align to TRBD1. Germline CDR1 SEHNR, CDR2 FQNEAQ (reference sequence). CDR3 length: 14 amino acids. The junction had 8 bases not matched to a gene; V was cut back by 5 bases and J by 4 bases. CDR3 DNA sequence: TGTGCCAGCAGCCAGGGACAGAATCCTTACGAGCAGTACTTC. It encodes CASSQGQNPYEQYF.

This clonotype occurred many times. The J gene is TRBJ2-3, the V gene TRBV5-1, with 10 bases matching TRBD2. The CDR3 totals 17 residues. The ends lost 6 bases at V and 6 bases at J; junction bases unmatched: 16. The germline V gene has CDR1 SGHRS and CDR2 YFSETQ. CDR3 residues: CASMASPSGGLLDTQYF. The CDR3 DNA sequence: TGCGCCAGCATGGCCTCACCTAGCGGGGGTCTGCTGGATACGCAGTATTTT.

A few counts support this clonotype. The V and J genes are TRBV4-1 and TRBJ1-6, with D maybe TRBD1 (5 bases). This CDR3 has 15 amino acids. V was cut by 1 base and J by 3 bases, with 7 bases left in between. Germline loops: CDR1 MGHRA, CDR2 YSYEKL. The CDR3 region is CASSQGDSYNSPLHF. CDR3 nucleotides: TGCGCCAGCAGCCAAGGAGACAGCTATAATTCACCCCTCCACTTT.

This clonotype occurred many times. This sequence joins TRBV20-1 and TRBJ1-1; tentatively, D is TRBD1 (5 bases). V lost 7 bases and J lost 2, with 11 bases in between. Germline CDR1 and CDR2: DFQATT and SNEGSKA (reference sequence). This CDR3 spans 12 amino acids. CDR3: CSGAGPNTEAFF. The CDR3 DNA is TGCAGTGGGGCAGGGCCCAACACTGAAGCTTTCTTT.

In its sample, this clonotype was seen many times. The rearrangement links TRBV27 to TRBJ2-3; D might be TRBD2 (5 bases). Trimming shortened V by 5 bases and J by 0 bases, and 12 bases separated the two germline ends. CDR1 and CDR2 (germline): MNHEY, SMNVEV (reference sequence). This CDR3 is 15 amino acids long. This CDR3 is CASSDYVGSTDTQYF. As DNA, the CDR3 is TGTGCCAGCAGTGACTATGTAGGGAGCACAGATACGCAGTATTTT.

V is TRBV29-1 and J is TRBJ2-3, with no clear D. CDR3 length: 14 residues. Trimming left V 4 bases short and J 2 bases short, with 13 bases between. The germline gives CDR1 SQVTM, CDR2 ANQGSEA. The DNA of the CDR3 is TGCAGCGTTGTCGAATGGAGTCTCACAGATACGCAGTATTTT. It translates to CSVVEWSLTDTQYF.